A single sample is the source of the 29 T cell receptor beta chains below, sequenced in a study of PD-1 blockade in classical Hodgkin lymphoma. Using immunoSEQ multiplex PCR, the repertoire was profiled, and TCRdb retains in-frame clones only, with some absent. Of 35,000 or so clones in the sample, 60% to 80% were seen once. Patients all relapsed after autologous stem cell transplantation, and there was variation in brentuximab vedotin exposure. The starting material was peripheral blood mononuclear cells (PBMCs), obtained before the second cycle of nivolumab. The receptors were sampled from a human donor with classical Hodgkin lymphoma.

CDR3 DNA: TGTGCCAGCAGCCGACAGGGGATAGGGAACACTGAAGCTTTCTTT. Amino acids: CASSRQGIGNTEAFF. The chain links TRBV7-9 to TRBJ1-1; 8 bases align to TRBD1. V was clipped by 5 bases and J by 1 base; unmatched bases: 6. CDR1 SEHNR and CDR2 FQNEAQ come from the germline V gene (reference sequence). The CDR3 covers 15 residues.

V usage is TRBV7-9 and J usage is TRBJ1-1; a possible D gene is TRBD1 (5 bases). The CDR3 has 16 residues. Germline values: CDR1 SEHNR, CDR2 FQNEAQ (reference sequence). V was clipped by 1 base and J by 1 base, with 13 bases between them. In DNA form, the CDR3 reads TGTGCCAGCAGCTTAGTGGTTGGGGCAGGGAACACTGAAGCTTTCTTT. It yields the protein CASSLVVGAGNTEAFF.

The chain carries TRBV7-8 and TRBJ2-5, with D possibly being TRBD1 (6 bases). Germline CDR1 reads SGHVS; CDR2 reads FQNEAQ. The CDR3 consists of 13 residues. With 9 bases removed from V and 2 bases from J, the gap between germline ends came to 13 bases. CDR3 residues: CASGGGLQETQYF. In DNA form, the CDR3 reads TGTGCCAGTGGGGGCGGCTTACAAGAGACCCAGTACTTC.

The chain joins TRBV5-4 to TRBJ1-2; D possibly corresponds to TRBD1 (5 bases). The ends were cut back, 0 bases at V and 2 bases at J, with 17 bases in the middle. The CDR3 runs to 17 residues. Germline V gene data show CDR1 as SGHNT and CDR2 as YYREEE (reference sequence). CDR3 sequence (DNA): TGTGCCAGCAGCTTGGCTAAGGGGCAGTCTGTAAACTATGGCTACACCTTC. Residues: CASSLAKGQSVNYGYTF.

The chain carries TRBV7-5 and TRBJ2-7; the listed D gene, TRBD2, was not tested against the DNA. TRBV7-5 is listed as a pseudogene. CDR3 size: 15 residues. This CDR3 reads CARSLKLVVSYEQYF. Written as DNA, the CDR3 is TGTGCCAGAAGCTTAAAACTAGTGGTCTCCTACGAGCAGTACTTC.

The V gene is TRBV5-4, the J gene TRBJ2-5; D gene ambiguous. CDR1 is SGHNT, CDR2 YYREEE, per germline (reference sequence). The CDR3 runs 15 residues. Trimming cost V 6 bases and J 1 base, with 16 bases left between them. The CDR3 reads CASTDPSAAQETQYF. The CDR3 DNA reads TGTGCCAGCACCGATCCGTCGGCAGCCCAAGAGACCCAGTACTTC.

The rearrangement joins TRBV5-1 to TRBJ2-7; 11 bases are a match to TRBD2. V was pared by 5 bases and J by 4 bases, with 5 bases of the junction left unmatched. Looked up from germline, CDR1 is SGHRS and CDR2 is YFSETQ. This CDR3 has 14 residues. In DNA, the CDR3 is TGCGCCAGCAGACCCGGGACTAGCGGATACGAGCAGTACTTC. Residues: CASRPGTSGYEQYF.

This clone was detected only a few times. V and J are TRBV19 and TRBJ2-7; TRBD1 aligns across 7 bases. The CDR3 runs to 16 residues. Germline V gene sequence: CDR1 LNHDA, CDR2 SQIVND (reference sequence). V gave up 5 bases and J gave up 2 bases; unmatched junction bases: 12. The CDR3 sequence: CASSSRDRNSPYEQYF. DNA for the CDR3: TGTGCCAGTAGTTCCCGGGACAGAAACTCTCCCTACGAGCAGTACTTC.

The V gene is TRBV18, the J gene TRBJ1-5; D is uncertain. Trimming took 2 bases from V and 3 from J, leaving 8 bases between them. This CDR3 spans 14 amino acids. Germline V gene data show CDR1 as KGHSH and CDR2 as LQKENI. CDR3: CASSPTVTNQPQHF. The CDR3 DNA is TGTGCCAGCTCACCAACCGTTACCAATCAGCCCCAGCATTTT. Drawing the rest from reference TRBV18 and TRBJ1-5, the complete variable domain is NAGVMQNPRHLVRRRGQEARLRCSPMKGHSHVYWYRQLPEEGLKFMVYLQKENIIDESGMPKERFSAEFPKEGPSILRIQQVVRGDSAAYFCASSPTVTNQPQHFGDGTRLSIL.

Here the CDR3 reads CASSGGTVNTDTQYF. CDR3 in DNA: TGTGCCAGCAGCGGCGGGACGGTGAACACAGATACGCAGTATTTT. V gene TRBV5-8 combines with J gene TRBJ2-3; a weak D match, TRBD2 (6 bases). Germline V lookup: CDR1 SGHTS, CDR2 YDEGEE. This CDR3 has 15 residues. V was shortened by 4 bases and J by 2 bases, with 14 bases between the two germline ends.

The chain carries TRBV10-3 and TRBJ2-5; D gene ambiguous. Germline V lookup: CDR1 ENHRY, CDR2 SYGVKD. This CDR3 region has 16 residues. V lost 5 bases and J lost 2, with 18 bases in between. This CDR3 is CAISRVLSPAQETQYF. The CDR3 nucleotides are TGTGCCATCAGTCGAGTCTTGTCCCCTGCGCAAGAGACCCAGTACTTC.

This clone has more than one count but fewer than ten. This same CDR3 is encoded by further DNA sequences in the sample. The genes are TRBV4-2 and TRBJ1-5; 7 bases line up with TRBD1. Trimming cost V 0 bases and J 4 bases; bases outside gene matches: 0. This CDR3 comprises 14 residues. In germline, CDR1 is LGHNA, CDR2 YNFKEQ. CDR3 region: CASSQDRGNQPQHF. CDR3 nucleotides: TGTGCCAGCAGCCAAGACAGGGGGAATCAGCCCCAGCATTTT.

This chain links TRBV10-3 with TRBJ2-1; TRBD2 agrees at 8 bases. Germline assignment: CDR1 ENHRY and CDR2 SYGVKD. V lost 5 bases and J lost 3; bases outside the gene matches: 3. The CDR3 is made up of 14 amino acids. Written as DNA, the CDR3 is TGTGCCATCAGTTATAGCGGGGTCTACAATGAGCAGTTCTTC. Translated: CAISYSGVYNEQFF.

This chain uses TRBV18 with TRBJ1-5; 8 nucleotides agree with TRBD1. The CDR3 has 16 amino acids. With 3 bases clipped from V and 7 bases from J, the junction kept 11 bases outside the gene matches. The germline gives CDR1 KGHSH, CDR2 LQKENI. The DNA of the CDR3 is TGTGCCAGCTCACCCATATCGACAGGGGCCAACCAGCCCCAGCATTTT. Its protein is CASSPISTGANQPQHF.

The rearrangement joins TRBV27 to TRBJ2-1; a possible D gene is TRBD1 (7 bases). Germline V gene data show CDR1 as MNHEY and CDR2 as SMNVEV (reference sequence). CDR3 length: 14 residues. V was pared by 4 bases and J by 12 bases, with 19 bases between. The CDR3 bases are TGTGCCAGCAGTTATCGAGACAGGGACGGGGGGCAGTTCTTC. Residues: CASSYRDRDGGQFF.

By share, this clone ranks as large. The chain is built from TRBV4-3 and TRBJ2-7, with TRBD2 matching 7 bases. Per the germline V gene, CDR1 is LGHNA and CDR2 is YSLEER. V gave up 0 bases and J gave up 6 bases; unmatched junction bases: 11. The CDR3 extends over 16 amino acids. The CDR3 DNA reads TGCGCCAGCAGCCAAGAGCCCGGATTCACTAGCGCCGAGCAGTACTTC. Translated, it gives CASSQEPGFTSAEQYF.

This chain uses TRBV4-1 with TRBJ2-7; no firm D call. There are 13 residues in the CDR3. V was clipped by 4 bases and J by 3 bases, with 10 bases between them. Germline loops: CDR1 MGHRA, CDR2 YSYEKL. The CDR3 nucleotides read TGCGCCAGCAGCCCCCGACTGGTCTACGAGCAGTACTTC. This sequence encodes CASSPRLVYEQYF.

The chain employs TRBV6-5 and TRBJ1-5; 8 bases agree with TRBD1. CDR1 is MNHEY, CDR2 SVGAGI, per germline. V was clipped by 2 bases and J by 5 bases; unmatched bases: 5. The CDR3 runs to 15 residues. CDR3 coding DNA: TGTGCCAGCAGTTACCAACAGGGGGGTCATCAGCCCCAGCATTTT. It yields the protein CASSYQQGGHQPQHF.

V usage is TRBV2 and J usage is TRBJ2-5; 8 bases are a match to TRBD1. The CDR3 has 14 residues. Germline CDR1 SNHLY, CDR2 FYNNEI. Trimming removed 4 bases from V and 5 bases from J; junction bases left unmatched: 6. CDR3 region: CASSAQGAGETQYF. CDR3 DNA sequence: TGTGCCAGCAGTGCGCAGGGGGCCGGGGAGACCCAGTACTTC.

This chain joins TRBV5-8 and TRBJ1-4; 7 nucleotides line up with TRBD1. The CDR3 runs 17 residues. V gave up 4 bases and J gave up 4 bases; unmatched junction bases: 13. Germline V gene sequence: CDR1 SGHTS, CDR2 YDEGEE. CDR3 loop: CASSKRQGIVGNEKLFF. For the CDR3, the DNA is TGTGCCAGCAGCAAGCGACAGGGCATCGTGGGTAATGAAAAACTGTTTTTT.

The CDR3 is CSVAVSVHTEAFF. In DNA form, the CDR3 reads TGCAGCGTCGCAGTATCAGTCCACACTGAAGCTTTCTTT. This rearrangement joins TRBV29-1 to TRBJ1-1; no clear D. V lost 6 bases and J 3 bases, leaving 14 bases between the germline ends. Germline V gene sequence: CDR1 SQVTM, CDR2 ANQGSEA. The CDR3 is 13 amino acids.

The chain combines TRBV6-5 with TRBJ1-5; tentative D call: TRBD1 (5 bases). The ends were cut back, 2 bases at V and 5 bases at J, with 10 bases in the middle. The germline CDR1 and CDR2 sequences are MNHEY and SVGAGI. The CDR3 consists of 14 residues. CDR3 in amino acids: CASSYTSGDQPQHF. The CDR3 nucleotides read TGTGCCAGCAGTTACACGTCGGGGGATCAGCCCCAGCATTTT.

This chain connects TRBV28 to TRBJ2-7, with 11 bases matching TRBD2. The CDR3 has 14 amino acids. V lost 8 bases to trimming and J lost 3 bases; unmatched junction nucleotides: 6. From germline, CDR1 is MDHEN and CDR2 SYDVKM. This CDR3 is CASFSGTSGYEQYF. CDR3 DNA sequence: TGTGCCAGCTTCTCGGGGACTAGCGGCTACGAGCAGTACTTC.

The genes are TRBV28 and TRBJ2-7; 7 nucleotides agree with TRBD1. This CDR3 is 13 amino acids long. Germline lookup yields CDR1 MDHEN and CDR2 SYDVKM. V was pared by 7 bases and J by 3 bases, with 6 bases of the junction left unmatched. Here the CDR3 reads CASIPGQRYEQYF. The CDR3 coding sequence is TGTGCCAGCATCCCGGGACAGCGCTACGAGCAGTACTTC.

V usage is TRBV5-1 and J usage is TRBJ2-7; TRBD1 matches 7 bases. V lost 2 bases to trimming and J lost 7 bases; unmatched junction nucleotides: 12. CDR1 SGHRS and CDR2 YFSETQ come from the germline V gene. CDR3 length: 15 residues. This CDR3 reads CASSFGDRALGEQYF. CDR3 DNA: TGCGCCAGCAGCTTCGGCGACAGGGCTCTGGGGGAGCAGTACTTC.

A few counts support this clone. V is TRBV2 and J is TRBJ1-6, with unresolved D. From germline, CDR1 is SNHLY and CDR2 FYNNEI. V was clipped by 3 bases and J by 3 bases, with 9 bases between them. The CDR3 is 15 amino acids. The CDR3 protein is CASSDTGNYNSPLHF. For the CDR3, the DNA is TGTGCCAGCAGTGACACGGGGAACTATAATTCACCCCTCCACTTT. Combining the CDR3 with reference TRBV2 and TRBJ1-6 gives the whole variable domain EPEVTQTPSHQVTQMGQEVILRCVPISNHLYFYWYRQILGQKVEFLVSFYNNEISEKSEIFDDQFSVERPDGSNFTLKIRSTKLEDSAMYFCASSDTGNYNSPLHFGNGTRLTVT.

V gene TRBV6-1 combines with J gene TRBJ2-6; 8 bases agree with TRBD1. With V trimmed by 9 bases and J by 2 bases, 6 bases remained unmatched. Germline V lookup: CDR1 MNHNS, CDR2 SASEGT. The CDR3 length is 15 residues. CDR3 sequence reads: CASGQGATGANVLTF. DNA for the CDR3: TGTGCCAGTGGGCAGGGGGCAACTGGGGCCAACGTCCTGACTTTC.

This chain joins TRBV28 and TRBJ2-1, with 14 bases aligning to TRBD2. The CDR3 contains 16 residues. V was clipped by 5 bases and J by 4 bases; unmatched bases: 4. Germline loops: CDR1 MDHEN, CDR2 SYDVKM. The CDR3 bases are TGTGCCAGCAGTATGACTAGCGGGGGGGTTTACAATGAGCAGTTCTTC. This codes for CASSMTSGGVYNEQFF.

The chain joins TRBV9 to TRBJ2-4; 7 positions match TRBD1. Germline V lookup: CDR1 SGDLS, CDR2 YYNGEE. J gave up 3 bases and V 3 bases, and 3 bases lay outside the gene matches. CDR3 size: 14 residues. The CDR3 region is CASSAGQIKNIQYF. The DNA for the CDR3 is TGTGCCAGCAGCGCGGGACAGATCAAAAACATTCAGTACTTC.